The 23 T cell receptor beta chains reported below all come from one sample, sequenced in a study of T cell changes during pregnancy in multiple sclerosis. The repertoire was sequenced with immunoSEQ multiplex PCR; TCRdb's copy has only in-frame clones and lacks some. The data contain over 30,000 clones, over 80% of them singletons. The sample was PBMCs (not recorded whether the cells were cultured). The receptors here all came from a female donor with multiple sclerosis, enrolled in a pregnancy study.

The CDR3 sequence: CASSPGAGSSYEQYF. CDR3 bases: TGTGCCAGCAGTCCCGGGGCGGGAAGCTCCTACGAGCAGTACTTC. The chain combines TRBV6-1 with TRBJ2-7, with TRBD2 as a possible D gene (6 bases). The length of the CDR3 is 15 residues. Trimming cost V 5 bases and J 0 bases, with 14 bases left between them. Germline CDR1 reads MNHNS; CDR2 reads SASEGT.

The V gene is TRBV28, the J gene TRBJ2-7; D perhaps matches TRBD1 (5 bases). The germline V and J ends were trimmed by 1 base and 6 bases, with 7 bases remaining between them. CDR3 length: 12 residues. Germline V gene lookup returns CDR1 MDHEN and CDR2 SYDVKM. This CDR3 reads CASSLSGFEQYF. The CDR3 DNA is TGTGCCAGCAGTTTATCAGGGTTCGAGCAGTACTTC.

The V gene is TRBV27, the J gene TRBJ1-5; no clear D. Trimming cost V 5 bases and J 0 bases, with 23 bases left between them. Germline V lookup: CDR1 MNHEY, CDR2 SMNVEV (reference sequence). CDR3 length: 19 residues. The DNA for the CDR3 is TGTGCCAGCAGTCTCTTCCCGGGAACTCCGGGATATAGCAATCAGCCCCAGCATTTT. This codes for CASSLFPGTPGYSNQPQHF.

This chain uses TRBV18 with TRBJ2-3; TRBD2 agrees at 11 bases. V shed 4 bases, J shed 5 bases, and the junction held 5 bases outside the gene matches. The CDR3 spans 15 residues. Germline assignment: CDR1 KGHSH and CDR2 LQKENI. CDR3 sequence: CASSLLAGVIDTQYF. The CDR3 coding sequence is TGTGCCAGCTCACTACTAGCGGGAGTGATAGATACGCAGTATTTT.

The chain's CDR3 is CASSGEQGASGTGELFF. The CDR3 DNA reads TGCGCCAGCAGCGGGGAACAGGGGGCCTCGGGCACCGGGGAGCTGTTTTTT. V is TRBV4-1 and J is TRBJ2-2, with TRBD1 matching over 9 bases. CDR3 length: 17 amino acids. Germline CDR1 MGHRA, CDR2 YSYEKL. The J segment lost 4 bases and the V segment lost 5 bases, leaving 11 bases of the junction unmatched.

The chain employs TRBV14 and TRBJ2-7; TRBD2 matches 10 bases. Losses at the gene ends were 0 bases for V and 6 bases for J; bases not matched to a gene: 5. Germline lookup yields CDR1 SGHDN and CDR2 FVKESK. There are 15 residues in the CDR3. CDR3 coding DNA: TGTGCCAGCAGCCAAGAAGCGGGAGGGGGGTTCGAGCAGTACTTC. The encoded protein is CASSQEAGGGFEQYF.

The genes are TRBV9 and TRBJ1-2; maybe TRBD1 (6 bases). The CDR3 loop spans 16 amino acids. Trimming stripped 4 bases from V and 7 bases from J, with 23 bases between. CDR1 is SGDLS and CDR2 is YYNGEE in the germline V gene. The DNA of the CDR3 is TGTGCCAGCAGCCCTCGGAGGGGGACCCTCACGGGTGGCTACACCTTC. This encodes CASSPRRGTLTGGYTF.

CDR3 loop: CASSEADSYSYEQYF. Here the CDR3 DNA reads TGTGCCAGCAGTGAAGCAGACAGTTATTCCTACGAGCAGTACTTC. The genes are TRBV6-1 and TRBJ2-7; possibly TRBD1 for D (5 bases). V lost 0 bases and J 1 base, leaving 10 bases between the germline ends. This CDR3 contains 15 residues. The V gene's germline CDR1 is MNHNS and CDR2 SASEGT.

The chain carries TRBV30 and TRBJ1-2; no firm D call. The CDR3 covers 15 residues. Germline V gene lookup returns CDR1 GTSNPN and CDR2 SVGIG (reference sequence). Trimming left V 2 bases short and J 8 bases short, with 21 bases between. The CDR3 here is CAWSPPEGGRAGYTF. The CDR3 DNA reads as TGTGCCTGGAGTCCCCCCGAAGGCGGACGAGCGGGCTACACCTTC.

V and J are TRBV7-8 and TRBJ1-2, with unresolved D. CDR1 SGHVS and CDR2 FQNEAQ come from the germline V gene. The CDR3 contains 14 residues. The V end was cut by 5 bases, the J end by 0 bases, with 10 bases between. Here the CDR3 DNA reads TGTGCCAGCAGCGACCGGGAGACTAACTATGGCTACACCTTC. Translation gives CASSDRETNYGYTF. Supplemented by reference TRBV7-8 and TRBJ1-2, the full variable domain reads GAGVSQSPRYKVAKRGQDVALRCDPISGHVSLFWYQQALGQGPEFLTYFQNEAQLDKSGLPSDRFFAERPEGSVSTLKIQRTQQEDSAVYLCASSDRETNYGYTFGSGTRLTVV.

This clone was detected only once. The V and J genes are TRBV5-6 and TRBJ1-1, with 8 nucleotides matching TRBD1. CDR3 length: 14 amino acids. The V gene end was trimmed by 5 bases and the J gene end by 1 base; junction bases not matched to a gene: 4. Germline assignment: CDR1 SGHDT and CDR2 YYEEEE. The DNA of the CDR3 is TGTGCCAGCAGGGGAACAGGGGGGAACACTGAAGCTTTCTTT. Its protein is CASRGTGGNTEAFF.

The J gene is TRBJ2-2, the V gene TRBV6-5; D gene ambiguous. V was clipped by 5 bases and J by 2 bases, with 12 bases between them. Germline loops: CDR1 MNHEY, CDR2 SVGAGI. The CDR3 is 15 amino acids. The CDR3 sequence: CASSQQLLNTGELFF. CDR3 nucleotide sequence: TGTGCCAGCAGTCAACAGCTACTTAACACCGGGGAGCTGTTTTTT.

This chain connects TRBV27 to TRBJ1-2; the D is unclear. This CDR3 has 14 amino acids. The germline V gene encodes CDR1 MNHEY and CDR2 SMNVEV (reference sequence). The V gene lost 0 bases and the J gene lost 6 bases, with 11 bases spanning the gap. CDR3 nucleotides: TGTGCCAGCAGTTTATCTAGACCAAGGGATGGCTACACCTTC. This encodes CASSLSRPRDGYTF.

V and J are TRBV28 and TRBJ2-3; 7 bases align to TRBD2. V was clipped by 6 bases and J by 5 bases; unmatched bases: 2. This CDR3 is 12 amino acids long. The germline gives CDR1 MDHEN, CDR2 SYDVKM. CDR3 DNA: TGTGCCAGCAGCGGGGGGAAAGATACGCAGTATTTT. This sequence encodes CASSGGKDTQYF.

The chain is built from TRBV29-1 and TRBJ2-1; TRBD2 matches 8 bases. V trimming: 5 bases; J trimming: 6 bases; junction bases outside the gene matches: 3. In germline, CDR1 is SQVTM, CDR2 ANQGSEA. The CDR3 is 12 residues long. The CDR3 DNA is TGCAGCGTTCGTCGGGGGGGCAATGAGCAGTTCTTC. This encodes CSVRRGGNEQFF.

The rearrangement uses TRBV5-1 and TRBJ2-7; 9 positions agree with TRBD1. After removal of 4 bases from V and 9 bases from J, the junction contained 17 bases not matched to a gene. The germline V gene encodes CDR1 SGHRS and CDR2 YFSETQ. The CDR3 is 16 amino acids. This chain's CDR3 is CASSLLNGDRDVWQYF. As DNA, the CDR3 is TGCGCCAGCAGCCTGCTAAACGGGGACAGGGACGTGTGGCAGTACTTC.

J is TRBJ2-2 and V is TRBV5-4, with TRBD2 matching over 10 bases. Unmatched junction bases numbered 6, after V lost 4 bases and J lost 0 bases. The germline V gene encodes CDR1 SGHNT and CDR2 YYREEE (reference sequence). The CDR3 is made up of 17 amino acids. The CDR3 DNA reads TGTGCCAGCAGCCCCTTGGGACTAGCGACGAACACCGGGGAGCTGTTTTTT. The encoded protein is CASSPLGLATNTGELFF.

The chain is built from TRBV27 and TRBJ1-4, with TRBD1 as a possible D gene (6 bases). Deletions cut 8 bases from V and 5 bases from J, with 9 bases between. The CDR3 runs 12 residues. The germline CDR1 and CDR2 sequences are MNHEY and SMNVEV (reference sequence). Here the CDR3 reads CASQGNNEKLFF. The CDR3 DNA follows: TGTGCCAGCCAGGGGAACAATGAAAAACTGTTTTTT.

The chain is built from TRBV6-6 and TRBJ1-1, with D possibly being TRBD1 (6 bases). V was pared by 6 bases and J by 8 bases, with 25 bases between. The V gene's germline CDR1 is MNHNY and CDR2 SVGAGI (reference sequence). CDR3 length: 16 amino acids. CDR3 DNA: TGTGCCAGCAGCCCTGCAGGGGCTCGGCTTGGTAGAGAAGCTTTCTTT. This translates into CASSPAGARLGREAFF.

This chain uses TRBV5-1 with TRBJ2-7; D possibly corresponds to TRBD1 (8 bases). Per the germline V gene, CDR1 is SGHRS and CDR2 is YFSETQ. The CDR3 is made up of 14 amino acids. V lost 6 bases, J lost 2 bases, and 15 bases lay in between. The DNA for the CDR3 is TGCGCCAGCACCTGGACAGGGACTACCTACGAGCAGTACTTC. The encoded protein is CASTWTGTTYEQYF.

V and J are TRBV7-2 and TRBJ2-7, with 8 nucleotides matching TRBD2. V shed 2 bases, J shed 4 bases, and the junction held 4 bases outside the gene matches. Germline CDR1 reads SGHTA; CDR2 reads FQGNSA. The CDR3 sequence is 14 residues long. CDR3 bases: TGTGCCAGCAGCTTACTACTAGCGGTTTACGAGCAGTACTTC. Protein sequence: CASSLLLAVYEQYF.

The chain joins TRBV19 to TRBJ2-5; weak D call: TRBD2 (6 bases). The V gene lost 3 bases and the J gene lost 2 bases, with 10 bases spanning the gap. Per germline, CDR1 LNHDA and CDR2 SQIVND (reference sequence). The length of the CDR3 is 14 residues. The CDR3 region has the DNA TGTGCCAGTAGTATGGGACTGGGGCAAGAGACCCAGTACTTC. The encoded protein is CASSMGLGQETQYF.

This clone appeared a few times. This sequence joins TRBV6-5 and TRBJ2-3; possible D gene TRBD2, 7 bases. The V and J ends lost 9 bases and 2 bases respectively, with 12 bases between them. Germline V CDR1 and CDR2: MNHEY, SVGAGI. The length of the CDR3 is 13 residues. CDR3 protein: CASRGGYTDTQYF. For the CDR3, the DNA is TGTGCCAGTCGCGGGGGCTACACAGATACGCAGTATTTT.